The next 19 T cell receptor beta chains were all read from a single sample in a study of T cells in Graves' hyperthyroidism and ophthalmopathy. Researchers amplified the TCR beta CDR3 regions from RNA transcripts. A set of HTBI primers served as the primers for a first-round RT-PCR of the TCR CDR3. Each CDR3 protein gets one entry after TCRdb re-called the multiplex PCR reads with MiXCR. The sample includes 360,000 or so distinct CDR3 sequences, about a sixth of them seen just once. Material: blood. These receptors originate from a middle-aged woman with Graves' ophthalmopathy.

This clonotype was observed at least ten times. The chain combines TRBV10-1 with TRBJ2-2; D is unresolved. Germline V gene sequence: CDR1 WNHNN, CDR2 SYGVQD (reference sequence). Trimming took off 2 bases at V and 6 bases at J, with 10 bases between the two ends. This CDR3 is 14 amino acids long. The CDR3 loop is CASSENRPAGELFF. CDR3 DNA: TGCGCCAGCAGTGAGAATCGGCCAGCCGGGGAGCTGTTTTTT.

This clonotype was seen repeatedly, ten times or more. V and J are TRBV6-1 and TRBJ2-2; D not resolved. V was cut by 6 bases and J by 1 base, with 3 bases left in between. The CDR3 runs 12 residues. CDR1 is MNHNS, CDR2 SASEGT, per germline. The CDR3 DNA sequence: TGTGCCAGCAGGTGGAACACCGGGGAGCTGTTTTTT. Translated, it gives CASRWNTGELFF.

This clonotype was recorded many times. The rearrangement uses TRBV10-3 and TRBJ1-1, with 7 positions matching TRBD1. This CDR3 contains 16 residues. V lost 6 bases and J lost 3; bases outside the gene matches: 13. Germline V gene data show CDR1 as ENHRY and CDR2 as SYGVKD. CDR3 residues: CAISLVGGGKDTEAFF. In DNA form, the CDR3 reads TGTGCCATCAGCCTCGTCGGAGGGGGCAAGGACACTGAAGCTTTCTTT.

This clonotype was recorded at least ten times. One end of the junction varies from germline; a read error may be responsible. The chain couples TRBV15 to TRBJ1-6; D is uncertain. The CDR3 consists of 15 residues. Germline loops: CDR1 LNHNV, CDR2 YYDKDF (reference sequence). The CDR3 is CATNRVPSFNSPLHF. The CDR3 nucleotides are TGTGCCACCAACAGAGTCCCCAGTTTTAATTCACCCCTCCACTTT.

This clonotype occurred many times. CDR3 protein: CASTDWGQGNNEQFF. The CDR3, as DNA: TGTGCCAGCACCGACTGGGGACAGGGAAACAATGAGCAGTTCTTC. V is TRBV6-1 and J is TRBJ2-1; 9 bases match TRBD1. Trimming at V came to 7 bases and at J to 5 bases, leaving 9 bases not matched to a gene. Germline CDR1 MNHNS, CDR2 SASEGT. The CDR3 runs to 15 residues.

This clonotype was picked up one time. Likely a read error: the CDR3 ends without its conserved phenylalanine or tryptophan. The rearrangement joins TRBV13 to TRBJ1-1, with D possibly being TRBD1 (5 bases). There are 12 residues in the CDR3. CDR1 is PRHDT, CDR2 FYEKMQ, per germline (reference sequence). V was clipped by 1 base and J by 8 bases, with 8 bases between them. CDR3 protein: CASSLARGEAFL. The CDR3 DNA follows: TGTGCCAGCAGCTTAGCGAGGGGAGAAGCTTTCCTT.

Only a few counts were recorded for this clonotype. This sequence joins TRBV2 and TRBJ2-4; TRBD2 matches at 9 bases. This CDR3 spans 15 amino acids. CDR1 is SNHLY and CDR2 is FYNNEI in the germline V gene. V was clipped by 5 bases and J by 11 bases; unmatched bases: 13. CDR3 in amino acids: CASSIAGARSDLQYF. The CDR3 bases are TGTGCCAGCAGTATAGCGGGAGCCAGAAGCGACCTTCAGTACTTC.

In this sample, this clonotype turned up a few times. This sequence joins TRBV28 and TRBJ2-2; TRBD2 aligns across 9 bases. V lost 4 bases and J lost 7; bases outside the gene matches: 7. Looked up from germline, CDR1 is MDHEN and CDR2 is SYDVKM. The CDR3 totals 15 residues. CDR3 bases: TGTGCCAGCAGTTGGCTTAGCGGGAGATTCGGGGAGCTGTTTTTT. Its translation is CASSWLSGRFGELFF.

There are many counts of this clonotype. V usage is TRBV28 and J usage is TRBJ2-7; 11 bases match TRBD1. CDR1 and CDR2 (germline): MDHEN, SYDVKM. The length of the CDR3 is 15 residues. The J segment lost 5 bases and the V segment lost 5 bases, leaving 8 bases of the junction unmatched. The CDR3 sequence: CASSPLRTGGNEQYF. CDR3 bases: TGTGCCAGCAGTCCCCTCCGGACAGGGGGCAACGAGCAGTACTTC.

The table lists this clonotype with many counts. The chain recombines TRBV6-5 with TRBJ2-7, with D unclear. CDR1 and CDR2 from the germline V gene are MNHEY and SVGAGI. This CDR3 is built from 14 residues. Deletions cut 0 bases from V and 1 base from J, with 7 bases between. Written as DNA, the CDR3 is TGTGCCAGCAGTTACTCGAAGGAATCCTACGAGCAGTACTTC. Its protein is CASSYSKESYEQYF.

This clonotype was seen many times. V gene TRBV12-3 or TRBV12-4 combines with J gene TRBJ2-7, with D maybe TRBD2 (7 bases). This CDR3 contains 13 residues. V was shortened by 2 bases and J by 6 bases, with 11 bases between the two germline ends. DNA for the CDR3: TGTGCCAGCAGTTTACGGGGGGCCGGCGAGCAGTACTTC. Protein sequence: CASSLRGAGEQYF.

This clonotype was detected ten times or more. V usage is TRBV6-1 and J usage is TRBJ2-6; D is unresolved. Germline V lookup: CDR1 MNHNS, CDR2 SASEGT. The CDR3 spans 16 residues. V was cut by 2 bases and J by 1 base, with 9 bases left in between. The CDR3 DNA reads as TGTGCCAGCAGTGAAATGTGGCAGTCTGGGGCCAACGTCCTGACTTTC. Translated: CASSEMWQSGANVLTF.

There are many counts of this clonotype. The chain has TRBV2 and TRBJ2-2; D not certain. The germline V and J ends were trimmed by 8 bases and 5 bases, with 6 bases remaining between them. The CDR3 covers 11 residues. CDR1 is SNHLY, CDR2 FYNNEI, per germline. The CDR3 DNA reads TGTGCCAGCGGAAGAACCGGGGAGCTGTTTTTT. It specifies CASGRTGELFF. Full variable domain (remainder filled in from reference TRBV2 and TRBJ2-2): EPEVTQTPSHQVTQMGQEVILRCVPISNHLYFYWYRQILGQKVEFLVSFYNNEISEKSEIFDDQFSVERPDGSNFTLKIRSTKLEDSAMYFCASGRTGELFFGEGSRLTVL.

This clonotype came up many times. The CDR3, as DNA: TGTGCCACCAGTGATTCGATCCCGGGTAGTAGGGAGACCCAGTACTTC. Translating it yields CATSDSIPGSRETQYF. The chain recombines TRBV24-1 with TRBJ2-5, with unresolved D. Germline lookup yields CDR1 KGHDR and CDR2 SFDVKD. The CDR3 consists of 16 residues. Trimming pared 2 bases from V and 5 bases from J, leaving 17 bases between.

In its sample, this clonotype was seen many times. The chain has TRBV30 and TRBJ1-3; no firm D call. The CDR3 has 16 amino acids. The V end lost 2 bases, the J end lost 0 bases, and 14 bases lay between the germline ends. In germline, CDR1 is GTSNPN, CDR2 SVGIG (reference sequence). Here the CDR3 reads CAWSHGNRDSGNTIYF. In nucleotides, the CDR3 is TGTGCCTGGAGTCACGGGAATCGAGACTCTGGAAACACCATATATTTT.

This clonotype was seen repeatedly, ten times or more. The CDR3 sequence: CASSWPGTEAFF. The DNA for the CDR3 is TGTGCCAGCAGTTGGCCGGGCACTGAAGCTTTCTTT. The V gene is TRBV28, the J gene TRBJ1-1; unclear D gene. Trimming removed 4 bases at V and 4 bases at J, with 7 bases between. The CDR3 runs to 12 residues. Germline V gives CDR1 MDHEN, CDR2 SYDVKM.

This clonotype has ten or more counts. The chain uses TRBV28 and TRBJ1-2; 7 nucleotides line up with TRBD1. J was trimmed by 3 bases and V by 2 bases; bases with no gene match: 9. The CDR3 loop spans 16 amino acids. CDR1 is MDHEN, CDR2 SYDVKM, per germline. The CDR3 nucleotides read TGTGCCAGCAGTTTAAAAGTCGTAGGGGGCGACTATGGCTACACCTTC. Translating gives CASSLKVVGGDYGYTF.

This clonotype has ten or more counts. The chain links TRBV12-3 or TRBV12-4 to TRBJ1-1; D is uncertain. This CDR3 has 14 residues. V was pared by 6 bases and J by 2 bases, with 13 bases between. CDR3: CASSPPHGNTEAFF. The CDR3, as DNA: TGTGCCAGCAGCCCCCCGCATGGCAACACTGAAGCTTTCTTT.

This clonotype was seen repeatedly, ten times or more. The chain combines TRBV12-3 or TRBV12-4 with TRBJ2-7; 8 nucleotides agree with TRBD1. This CDR3 comprises 15 residues. J lost 7 bases, V lost 1 base, and 9 bases had no gene match. CDR3 in DNA: TGTGCCAGCAGTTTAGTGGGACAGGCGGCCGGGGAGCAGTACTTC. This sequence encodes CASSLVGQAAGEQYF.